These T cell receptor beta chains were read from a single sample in a study of shared T cell receptors in the human thymus. TCRdb keeps only in-frame clones here, not all; method: immunoSEQ multiplex PCR. The table includes 500,000 to 850,000 clones, 70% to 90% detected once. These data also featured in a second study, about human thymus T cells.

The sequenced sample was thymocytes. The receptors shown here come from a boy younger than two with a congenital heart defect. The CDR3 runs from the conserved cysteine through the conserved F or W. A D gene is named only where the DNA matches it firmly. The size of a clone is reported for some rows only, either as once, few or many, or as a class for expanded clones.

v_gene,abundance,d_gene,j_gene,CDR3aa,CDR3nt
TRBV29-1,NA,NA,TRBJ2-2,CSVERQATGELFF,TGCAGCGTTGAGCGTCAGGCTACCGGGGAGCTGTTTTTT
TRBV7-6,NA,NA,TRBJ1-5,CASSIRAGNSQPQHF,TGTGCCAGCAGCATTAGGGCAGGGAACTCTCAGCCCCAGCATTTT
TRBV28,NA,TRBD1,TRBJ2-7,CASRVGQENSYEQYF,TGTGCCAGCAGGGTTGGACAGGAGAACTCCTACGAGCAGTACTTC
TRBV5-1,NA,TRBD1,TRBJ2-6,CASSLGQGSPRANVLTF,TGCGCCAGCAGCTTGGGACAGGGTTCTCCCCGGGCCAACGTCCTGACTTTC
TRBV14,NA,TRBD2,TRBJ2-1,CASSRVPGLAGGLSNEQFF,TGTGCCAGCAGCCGAGTCCCGGGACTAGCGGGAGGCCTCTCCAATGAGCAGTTCTTC
TRBV2,NA,NA,TRBJ1-1,CASSEEGVGLMNTEAFF,TGTGCCAGCAGTGAAGAGGGGGTTGGACTGATGAACACTGAAGCTTTCTTT
TRBV30,NA,NA,TRBJ1-4,CAWSEGGGGEKLFF,TGTGCCTGGAGTGAGGGCGGGGGAGGTGAAAAACTGTTTTTT
TRBV19,NA,NA,TRBJ1-2,CASSNRAEVDGYTF,TGTGCCAGTAGTAACAGGGCGGAGGTCGATGGCTACACCTTC
TRBV28,NA,NA,TRBJ1-3,CASSLQASGNTIYF,TGTGCCAGCAGTTTACAGGCCTCTGGAAACACCATATATTTT
TRBV4-3,NA,NA,TRBJ1-2,CASSQDRGGWDTNYGYTF,TGCGCCAGCAGCCAAGATCGGGGGGGGTGGGACACTAACTATGGCTACACCTTC
TRBV4-3,NA,NA,TRBJ1-1,CASSQDREKTEAFF,TGCGCCAGCAGCCAAGACAGGGAAAAGACTGAAGCTTTCTTT
TRBV4-3,NA,TRBD1,TRBJ2-5,CASSQDRSGGAYQETQYF,TGCGCCAGCAGCCAAGATCGCTCAGGGGGCGCTTACCAAGAGACCCAGTACTTC
TRBV6-4,NA,TRBD1,TRBJ2-4,CASSDGQGDYF,TGTGCCAGCAGTGACGGACAGGGAGATTACTTC
TRBV6-6,NA,NA,TRBJ1-2,CASSYGPGSLYGYTF,TGTGCCAGCAGTTACGGGCCAGGGTCCCTCTATGGCTACACCTTC
TRBV6-5,few,NA,TRBJ2-7,CASSYSPGEFYEQYF,TGTGCCAGCAGTTACTCCCCAGGGGAGTTCTACGAGCAGTACTTC
TRBV5-4,NA,TRBD2,TRBJ2-7,CASSLGTRLHEQYF,TGTGCCAGCAGCTTGGGGACTAGGCTCCACGAGCAGTACTTC
TRBV19,NA,NA,TRBJ1-5,CASSMILTGLSNQPQHF,TGTGCCAGTAGTATGATACTAACGGGGTTAAGCAATCAGCCCCAGCATTTT
TRBV5-4,NA,NA,TRBJ2-7,CASSFKLPGTGCHEQYF,TGTGCCAGCAGCTTTAAACTCCCCGGAACAGGGTGCCACGAGCAGTACTTC
TRBV15,NA,NA,TRBJ1-5,CATSRRLDQPQHF,TGTGCCACCAGCAGACGGTTGGATCAGCCCCAGCATTTT
TRBV2,NA,TRBD1,TRBJ2-7,CASSVPGQGTSSYEQYF,TGTGCCAGCAGCGTCCCGGGACAGGGTACTAGCTCCTACGAGCAGTACTTC